The rows below give T cell receptor beta chains drawn from one sample of a study of OX40 agonist ivuxolimab in advanced cancers. The protocol was immunoSEQ multiplex PCR, while the TCRdb copy is restricted to in-frame clones and leaves out a portion. Of about 76,000 clones in the sample, around 89% are singletons; the top ten hold roughly 0.98%. This specimen consisted of CD4+ or CD8+ T cells sorted from blood, obtained in a trial of the OX40 agonist ivuxolimab. These receptors all stem from an adult with an advanced solid tumor such as melanoma, head and neck, liver or kidney cancer. Both conserved end residues are part of each CDR3. D genes are given only for firm matches. Clone size is given for some rows only: seen once, a few or many times, or a class if the clone is expanded.

j_gene	d_gene	v_gene	abundance	CDR3aa	CDR3nt
TRBJ1-2	NA	TRBV6-5	NA	CASRRDGNYGYTF	TGTGCCAGCAGGCGGGACGGAAACTATGGCTACACCTTC
TRBJ2-3	TRBD2	TRBV9	NA	CASSVSFSGISTDTQYF	TGTGCCAGCAGCGTATCATTTAGCGGGATAAGCACAGATACGCAGTATTTT
TRBJ2-7	NA	TRBV4-2	NA	CASSQEGSGPYEQYF	TGTGCCAGCAGCCAAGAGGGGTCAGGACCCTACGAGCAGTACTTC
TRBJ1-6	TRBD1	TRBV18	few	CASSPFGGQLNSPLHF	TGTGCCAGCTCACCTTTTGGGGGACAGTTGAATTCACCCCTCCACTTT
TRBJ2-1	TRBD2	TRBV4-3	NA	CASSQEGGRGNEQFF	TGCGCCAGCAGCCAAGAAGGCGGGAGAGGGAATGAGCAGTTCTTC
TRBJ2-1	NA	TRBV29-1	NA	CSVEGLAREQFF	TGCAGCGTTGAAGGTTTGGCGCGTGAGCAGTTCTTC
TRBJ2-7	NA	TRBV7-8	NA	CASSLSVGSTYEQYF	TGTGCCAGCAGCTTATCCGTCGGGAGCACCTACGAGCAGTACTTC
TRBJ1-1	NA	TRBV6-5	once	CASSYAGTLNTEAFF	TGTGCCAGCAGTTACGCCGGGACACTGAACACTGAAGCTTTCTTT
TRBJ2-3	NA	TRBV13	NA	CASSLEGGRSTDTQYF	TGTGCCAGCAGCTTAGAAGGCGGGCGTAGCACAGATACGCAGTATTTT
TRBJ1-5	NA	TRBV6-6	NA	CASSYSGGSNQPQHF	TGTGCCAGCAGTTACTCGGGGGGCAGCAATCAGCCCCAGCATTTT
TRBJ2-7	NA	TRBV28	NA	CASSVLASYEQYF	TGTGCCAGCAGTGTTCTAGCATCCTACGAGCAGTACTTC
TRBJ1-2	NA	TRBV28	NA	CASSAFSQLRGYTF	TGTGCCAGCAGTGCCTTCTCGCAGCTTAGGGGCTACACCTTC
TRBJ2-1	TRBD2	TRBV2	NA	CASRGTSGMAEQFF	TGTGCCAGCAGAGGGACTAGCGGGATGGCTGAGCAGTTCTTC
TRBJ1-1	NA	TRBV7-2	NA	CASSLAGNDEAFF	TGTGCCAGCAGCTTAGCAGGGAACGATGAAGCTTTCTTT
TRBJ2-5	TRBD2	TRBV9	NA	CASSDTSGGGETQYF	TGTGCCAGCAGCGATACTAGCGGCGGAGGTGAGACCCAGTACTTC
TRBJ2-3	NA	TRBV1	NA	CTSSGRTASGHRTDTQYF	TGCACCAGCAGCGGTAGAACAGCTAGCGGGCACCGCACAGATACGCAGTATTTT
TRBJ1-2	NA	TRBV18	NA	CASSPGPNYGYTF	TGTGCCAGCTCACCAGGACCTAACTATGGCTACACCTTC
TRBJ1-3	NA	TRBV2	NA	CASSENSGNTIYF	TGTGCCAGCAGTGAGAACTCTGGAAACACCATATATTTT
TRBJ1-1	NA	TRBV16	NA	CASSQYPEGSQGNTEAFF	TGTGCCAGCAGCCAATACCCGGAGGGCTCTCAGGGGAACACTGAAGCTTTCTTT
TRBJ2-3	TRBD1	TRBV5-1	NA	CASSLQGTGADTQYF	TGCGCCAGCAGCCTTCAGGGGACAGGGGCAGATACGCAGTATTTT
TRBJ2-1	NA	TRBV7-2	NA	CASRGSAVNEQFF	TGTGCCAGCAGGGGTAGCGCCGTCAATGAGCAGTTCTTC
TRBJ2-7	TRBD2	TRBV4-1	NA	CASSQDPLAGGYEQYF	TGCGCCAGCAGCCAAGATCCCCTAGCGGGAGGGTACGAGCAGTACTTC
TRBJ2-3	TRBD2	TRBV9	once	CASSVRASGSYADTQYF	TGTGCCAGCAGCGTAAGGGCTAGCGGGAGTTACGCAGATACGCAGTATTTT
TRBJ2-7	NA	TRBV9	NA	CASSVDAGTYEQYF	TGTGCCAGCAGCGTAGATGCAGGGACCTACGAGCAGTACTTC
TRBJ2-1	TRBD2	TRBV5-4	NA	CASSWGGLAGGTNEQFF	TGTGCCAGCAGCTGGGGGGGACTAGCGGGAGGTACAAATGAGCAGTTCTTC
TRBJ1-1	TRBD1	TRBV4-1	NA	CASRRGQDNPNTEAFF	TGCGCCAGCAGACGGGGACAGGACAACCCGAACACTGAAGCTTTCTTT